These 9 T cell receptor beta chains were sequenced from one sample in a study of PD-1 blockade in classical Hodgkin lymphoma. Here immunoSEQ multiplex PCR was the method, and the copy in TCRdb shows in-frame clones only, minus some. The sample lists 7,000 or so clones; about 77% were seen once. Every patient relapsed after autologous stem cell transplantation, and brentuximab vedotin exposure varied. The source was peripheral blood mononuclear cells (PBMCs), collected before the second cycle of nivolumab. The origin of the receptors is a human donor with classical Hodgkin lymphoma.

The chain is built from TRBV6-1 and TRBJ1-3, with D perhaps TRBD1 (6 bases). The CDR3 is 13 residues long. CDR1 is MNHNS, CDR2 SASEGT, per germline. The V end lost 7 bases, the J end lost 4 bases, and 11 bases lay between the germline ends. The CDR3 bases are TGTGCCAGCACTCGAGGACAGGGAAACACCATATATTTT. Its translation is CASTRGQGNTIYF.

The CDR3 region has the DNA TGCAGCGGCGGGGGGCCAGCCGGTACGCAGTATTTT. This encodes CSGGGPAGTQYF. The rearrangement uses TRBV29-1 and TRBJ2-3, with 8 bases that match TRBD2. V trimming: 7 bases; J trimming: 8 bases; junction bases outside the gene matches: 8. CDR3 length equals 12 residues. Germline V gene data show CDR1 as SQVTM and CDR2 as ANQGSEA.

This chain uses TRBV5-4 with TRBJ1-3; TRBD1 matches 8 bases. The CDR3 has 15 residues. V trimming: 3 bases; J trimming: 0 bases; junction bases outside the gene matches: 2. Germline V CDR1 and CDR2: SGHNT, YYREEE (reference sequence). DNA for the CDR3: TGTGCCAGCAGCTACGGACAGGGCTCTGGAAACACCATATATTTT. This gives the protein CASSYGQGSGNTIYF.

The chain carries TRBV15 and TRBJ1-1; D gene ambiguous. The CDR3 runs to 14 residues. The ends were cut back, 3 bases at V and 4 bases at J, with 12 bases in the middle. Per the germline V gene, CDR1 is LNHNV and CDR2 is YYDKDF (reference sequence). This CDR3 reads CATSRRREVTEAFF. The CDR3 bases are TGTGCCACCAGCAGGAGGCGGGAGGTCACTGAAGCTTTCTTT. Combining the CDR3 with reference TRBV15 and TRBJ1-1 gives the whole variable domain DAMVIQNPRYQVTQFGKPVTLSCSQTLNHNVMYWYQQKSSQAPKLLFHYYDKDFNNEADTPDNFQSRRPNTSFCFLDIRSPGLGDTAMYLCATSRRREVTEAFFGQGTRLTVV.

The chain carries TRBV9 and TRBJ1-5; 7 bases map to TRBD1. Trimming at V came to 4 bases and at J to 3 bases, leaving 4 bases not matched to a gene. This CDR3 comprises 14 residues. Germline values: CDR1 SGDLS, CDR2 YYNGEE. CDR3 sequence (DNA): TGTGCCAGCAGCCTTGGGACAGACAATCAGCCCCAGCATTTT. Encoded protein: CASSLGTDNQPQHF.

The chain is built from TRBV7-2 and TRBJ1-3; D might be TRBD1 (6 bases). Germline V lookup: CDR1 SGHTA, CDR2 FQGNSA. The V and J ends lost 6 bases and 6 bases respectively, with 15 bases between them. This CDR3 has 14 amino acids. The CDR3 loop reads CASRSRTVQNTIYF. CDR3 coding DNA: TGTGCCAGCAGATCTAGGACAGTCCAAAACACCATATATTTT.

The chain joins TRBV10-3 to TRBJ1-1; D ambiguous. Germline-derived CDR1 and CDR2 are ENHRY and SYGVKD. This CDR3 comprises 16 residues. V lost 3 bases and J lost 1, with 15 bases in between. CDR3: CAISDGGSAGNTEAFF. For the CDR3, the DNA is TGTGCCATCAGTGATGGAGGTTCGGCCGGGAACACTGAAGCTTTCTTT.

This chain joins TRBV4-3 and TRBJ1-4, with D hard to call. From germline, CDR1 is LGHNA and CDR2 YSLEER. There are 16 residues in the CDR3. Trimming cost V 0 bases and J 0 bases, with 8 bases left between them. CDR3 region: CASSQEGPSTNEKLFF. CDR3 sequence (DNA): TGCGCCAGCAGCCAAGAAGGGCCTTCAACTAATGAAAAACTGTTTTTT.

The rearrangement uses TRBV10-3 and TRBJ2-7; D is possibly TRBD2 (6 bases). Deletions cut 6 bases from V and 1 base from J, with 13 bases between. This CDR3 comprises 14 residues. The germline V gene has CDR1 ENHRY and CDR2 SYGVKD. The CDR3 region has the DNA TGTGCCATCAGGCCGGAGGGGCCTTCCTACGAGCAGTACTTC. This translates into CAIRPEGPSYEQYF.